The sequence of this TCR beta chain was determined in a study of blood T cell repertoires in COVID-19. Looking at the study overall: From the United States, Italy and Spain came samples of acute and convalescent COVID-19.

Per the study methods: Estimation of nucleated cell counts was performed using reference gene primer amplification. TCRdb's copy holds only in-frame clones and misses some; the assay was immunoSEQ multiplex PCR. The DNA gave D and trimming, while V, J and clone size come from that table. The sample holds fewer than 200,000 clones, around 83% seen once. The Seattle site enrolled patients during active infection and followed them longitudinally. Sequenced: peripheral blood. The sequence came from a woman aged 65 to 85 with COVID-19, enrolled during active disease.

This CDR3 reads CASSSGTGMHEQYF. Here the CDR3 DNA reads TGTGCCAGCAGTTCGGGGACAGGGATGCACGAGCAGTACTTC. The chain links TRBV6-6 to TRBJ2-7, with TRBD1 matching 9 bases. Germline-derived CDR1 and CDR2 are MNHNY and SVGAGI (reference sequence). V lost 4 bases, J lost 5 bases, and 6 bases stayed unmatched. The CDR3 spans 14 residues.